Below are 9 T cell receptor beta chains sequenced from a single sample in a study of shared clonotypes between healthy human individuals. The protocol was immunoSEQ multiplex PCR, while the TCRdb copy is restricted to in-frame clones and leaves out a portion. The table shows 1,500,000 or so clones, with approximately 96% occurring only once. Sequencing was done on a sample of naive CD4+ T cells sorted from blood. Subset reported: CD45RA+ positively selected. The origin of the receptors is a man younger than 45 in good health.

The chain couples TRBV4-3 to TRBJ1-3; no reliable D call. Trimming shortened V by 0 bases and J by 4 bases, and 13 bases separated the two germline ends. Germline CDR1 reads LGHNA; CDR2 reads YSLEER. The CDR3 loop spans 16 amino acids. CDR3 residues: CASSQEARAGGNTIYF. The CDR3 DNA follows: TGCGCCAGCAGCCAAGAAGCCCGAGCCGGGGGAAACACCATATATTTT.

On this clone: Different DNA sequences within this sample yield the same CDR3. Written as DNA, the CDR3 is TGCGCCAGCAGCCCTCCGGGACAGGGGGCGTATGGCTACACCTTC. This translates into CASSPPGQGAYGYTF. This sequence joins TRBV5-1 and TRBJ1-2; 12 nucleotides agree with TRBD1. Germline CDR1 and CDR2: SGHRS and YFSETQ. The V and J ends lost 4 bases and 5 bases, in that order; junction bases with no gene match: 6. CDR3 size: 15 residues.

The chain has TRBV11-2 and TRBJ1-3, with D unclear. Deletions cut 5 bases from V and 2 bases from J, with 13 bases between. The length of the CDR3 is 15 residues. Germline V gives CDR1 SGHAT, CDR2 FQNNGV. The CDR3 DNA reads TGTGCCAGCAGCCCGCGTTTTAAGGCTGGAAACACCATATATTTT. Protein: CASSPRFKAGNTIYF.

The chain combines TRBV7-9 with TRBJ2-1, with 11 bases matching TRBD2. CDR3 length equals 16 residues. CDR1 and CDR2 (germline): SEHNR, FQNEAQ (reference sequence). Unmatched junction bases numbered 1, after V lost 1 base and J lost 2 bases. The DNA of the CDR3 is TGTGCCAGCAGCTTAGGACTAGCGGGACCCTACAATGAGCAGTTCTTC. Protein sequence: CASSLGLAGPYNEQFF.

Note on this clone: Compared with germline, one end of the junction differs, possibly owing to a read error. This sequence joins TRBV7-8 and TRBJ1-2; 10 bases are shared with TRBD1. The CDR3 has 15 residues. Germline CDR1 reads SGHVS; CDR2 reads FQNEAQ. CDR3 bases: TGTGCCAGCAGCCTAGCCCGGGACAGGGGAAGCGGCTACACCTTC. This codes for CASSLARDRGSGYTF.

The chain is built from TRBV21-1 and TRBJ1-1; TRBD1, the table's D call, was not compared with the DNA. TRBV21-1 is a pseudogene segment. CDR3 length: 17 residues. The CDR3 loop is CASSNPGQGIENTEAFF. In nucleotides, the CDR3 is TGTGCCAGCAGCAATCCTGGACAGGGGATAGAGAACACTGAAGCTTTCTTT.

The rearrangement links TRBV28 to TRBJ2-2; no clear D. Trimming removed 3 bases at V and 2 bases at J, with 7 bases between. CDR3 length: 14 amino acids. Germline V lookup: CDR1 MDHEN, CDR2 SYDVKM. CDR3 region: CASSFLLNTGELFF. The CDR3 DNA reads TGTGCCAGCAGTTTTCTATTAAACACCGGGGAGCTGTTTTTT.

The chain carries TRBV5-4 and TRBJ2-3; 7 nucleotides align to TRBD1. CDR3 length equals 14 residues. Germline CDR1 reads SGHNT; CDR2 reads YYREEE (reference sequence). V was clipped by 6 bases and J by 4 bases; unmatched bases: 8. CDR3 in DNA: TGTGCCAGCAACATACAGGGGATGCCAGATACGCAGTATTTT. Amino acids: CASNIQGMPDTQYF.

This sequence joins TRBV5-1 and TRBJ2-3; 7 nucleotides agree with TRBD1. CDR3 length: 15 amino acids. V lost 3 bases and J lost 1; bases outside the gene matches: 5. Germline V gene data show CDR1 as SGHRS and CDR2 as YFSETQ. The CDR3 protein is CASSYTGEGTDTQYF. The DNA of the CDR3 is TGCGCCAGCAGCTACACAGGGGAAGGCACAGATACGCAGTATTTT.